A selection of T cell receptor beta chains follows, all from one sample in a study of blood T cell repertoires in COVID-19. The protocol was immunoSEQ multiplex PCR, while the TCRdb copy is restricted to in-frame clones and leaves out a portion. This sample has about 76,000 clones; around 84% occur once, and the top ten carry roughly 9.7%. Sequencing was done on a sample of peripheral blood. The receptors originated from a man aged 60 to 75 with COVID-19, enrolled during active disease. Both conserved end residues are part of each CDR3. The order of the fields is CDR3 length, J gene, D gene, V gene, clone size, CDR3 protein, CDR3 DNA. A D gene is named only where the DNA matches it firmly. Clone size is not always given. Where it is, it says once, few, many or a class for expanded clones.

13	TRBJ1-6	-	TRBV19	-	CASSNADQGPLHF	TGTGCCAGTAGTAACGCAGACCAGGGACCCCTCCACTTT
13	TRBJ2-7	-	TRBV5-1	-	CASSLTGPYEQYF	TGCGCCAGCAGCTTGACAGGCCCCTACGAGCAGTACTTC
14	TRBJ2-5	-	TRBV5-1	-	CASSSGTKQETQYF	TGCGCCAGCAGCTCCGGGACAAAGCAAGAGACCCAGTACTTC
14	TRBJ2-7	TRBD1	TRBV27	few	CASSRRQGNYEQYF	TGTGCCAGCAGTCGCCGACAGGGGAACTACGAGCAGTACTTC
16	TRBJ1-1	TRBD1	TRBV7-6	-	CASSTGRGTEPTEAFF	TGTGCCAGCAGCACAGGGCGCGGGACAGAGCCAACTGAAGCTTTCTTT
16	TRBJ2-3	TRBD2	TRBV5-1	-	CASSLGSGVNTDTQYF	TGCGCCAGCAGCTTGGGTAGCGGGGTTAACACAGATACGCAGTATTTT
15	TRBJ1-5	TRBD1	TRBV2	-	CASSEFSPGGQPQHF	TGTGCCAGCAGTGAATTTTCGCCAGGGGGGCAGCCCCAGCATTTT
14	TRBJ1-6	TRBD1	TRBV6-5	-	CASMSPLTGSPLHF	TGTGCCAGCATGAGTCCCCTGACAGGGTCACCCCTCCACTTT
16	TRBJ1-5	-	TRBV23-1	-	CASSQSGRGIGQPQHF	TGCGCCAGCAGTCAATCGGGCAGGGGCATCGGGCAGCCCCAGCATTTT
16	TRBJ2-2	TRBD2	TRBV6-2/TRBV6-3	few	CASSYDSGRNTGELFF	TGTGCCAGCAGTTACGATAGCGGGAGGAACACCGGGGAGCTGTTTTTT
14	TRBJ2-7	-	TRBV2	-	CASSGSGTPYEQYF	TGTGCCAGCAGCGGTTCCGGGACACCTTACGAGCAGTACTTC
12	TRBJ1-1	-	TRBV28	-	CASSISSQRAFF	TGTGCCAGCAGCATATCGTCCCAGAGGGCTTTCTTT
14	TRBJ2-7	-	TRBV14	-	CASSQLLAAGEQYF	TGTGCCAGCAGCCAGTTACTAGCCGCGGGCGAGCAGTACTTC
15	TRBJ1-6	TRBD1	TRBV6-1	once	CASSETRQGDSPLHF	TGTGCCAGCAGTGAAACGCGGCAGGGGGACTCACCCCTCCACTTT
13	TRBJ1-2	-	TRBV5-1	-	CASSLAGSDDYTF	TGCGCCAGCAGCCTGGCGGGGTCTGATGACTACACCTTC
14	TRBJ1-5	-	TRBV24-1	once	CATRGSTRVQPQHF	TGTGCCACCAGGGGCTCAACAAGAGTTCAGCCCCAGCATTTT
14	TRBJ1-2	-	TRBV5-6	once	CASSLGLGPAGYTF	TGTGCCAGCAGCTTGGGGTTGGGCCCTGCGGGCTACACCTTC
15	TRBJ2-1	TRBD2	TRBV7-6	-	CASSLLAGGRNEQFF	TGTGCCAGCAGCTTGCTAGCGGGGGGGAGAAATGAGCAGTTCTTC
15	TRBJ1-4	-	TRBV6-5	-	CASKVKGLANEKLFF	TGTGCCAGTAAAGTAAAGGGGTTAGCTAATGAAAAACTGTTTTTT
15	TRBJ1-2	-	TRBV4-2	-	CASSQEPSTNYGYTF	TGTGCCAGCAGCCAAGAACCCTCTACTAACTATGGCTACACCTTC
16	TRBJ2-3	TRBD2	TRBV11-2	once	CASSPLLAPSTDTQYF	TGTGCCAGCAGCCCATTACTAGCGCCAAGCACAGATACGCAGTATTTT
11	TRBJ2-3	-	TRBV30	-	CAWRHGNTQYF	TGTGCCTGGAGACACGGGAATACGCAGTATTTT
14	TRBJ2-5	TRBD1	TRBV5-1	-	CASGGWTGEETQYF	TGCGCCAGCGGCGGATGGACAGGGGAAGAGACCCAGTACTTC
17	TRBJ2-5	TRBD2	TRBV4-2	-	CASSQEFQGLGLQTQYF	TGTGCCAGCAGCCAAGAATTTCAGGGACTAGGCCTTCAGACCCAGTACTTC
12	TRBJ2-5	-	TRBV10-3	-	CAISGPSSAQYF	TGTGCCATCAGTGGCCCCTCATCGGCCCAGTACTTC
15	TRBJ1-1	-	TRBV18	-	CASSRNDGGNTEAFF	TGTGCCAGCTCACGGAACGACGGAGGGAACACTGAAGCTTTCTTT
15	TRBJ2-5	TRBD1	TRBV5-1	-	CASSWLTGEAETQYF	TGCGCCAGCAGCTGGCTGACAGGGGAAGCGGAGACCCAGTACTTC
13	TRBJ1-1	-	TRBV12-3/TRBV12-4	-	CASSPGIYTEAFF	TGTGCCAGCAGCCCCGGGATCTACACTGAAGCTTTCTTT
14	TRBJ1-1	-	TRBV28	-	CASMEGTTITEAFF	TGTGCCAGCATGGAGGGGACCACGATCACTGAAGCTTTCTTT
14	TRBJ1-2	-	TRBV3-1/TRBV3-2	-	CASSQGTPPYGYTF	TGTGCCAGCAGCCAAGGGACACCCCCCTATGGCTACACCTTC
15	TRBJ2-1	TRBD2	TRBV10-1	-	CASSGLAGARNEQFF	TGCGCCAGCTCGGGACTAGCGGGAGCTCGCAATGAGCAGTTCTTC
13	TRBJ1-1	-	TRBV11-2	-	CASSLVEGTEAFF	TGTGCCAGCAGCTTAGTTGAGGGCACTGAAGCTTTCTTT
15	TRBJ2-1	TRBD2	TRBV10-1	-	CASSESGGGYNEQFF	TGCGCCAGCAGTGAGTCGGGCGGGGGTTACAATGAGCAGTTCTTC
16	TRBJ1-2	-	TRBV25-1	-	CASSEGGGGGHYGYTF	TGTGCCAGCAGTGAAGGGGGGGGCGGAGGCCACTATGGCTACACCTTC
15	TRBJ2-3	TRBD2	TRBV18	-	CASSPQAGDTDTQYF	TGTGCCAGCTCACCCCAAGCGGGAGATACAGATACGCAGTATTTT
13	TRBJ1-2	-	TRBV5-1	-	CASSLDQDRGYTF	TGCGCCAGCAGCTTGGACCAGGATAGGGGCTACACCTTC
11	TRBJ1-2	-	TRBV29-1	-	CSVEYRSGYTF	TGCAGCGTTGAGTACAGGAGTGGCTACACCTTC
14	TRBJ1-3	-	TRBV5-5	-	CASSLGGSGNTIYF	TGTGCCAGCAGCTTGGGAGGTTCCGGAAACACCATATATTTT
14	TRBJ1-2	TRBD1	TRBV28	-	CASRSQGADYGYTF	TGTGCCAGCAGATCCCAGGGGGCGGACTATGGCTACACCTTC
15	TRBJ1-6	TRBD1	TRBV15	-	CATTTGWPYNSPLHF	TGTGCCACAACGACAGGGTGGCCCTATAATTCACCCCTCCACTTT
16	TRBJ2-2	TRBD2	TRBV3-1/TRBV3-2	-	CASSPPGLAGVGELFF	TGTGCCAGCAGTCCCCCAGGACTAGCGGGGGTTGGGGAGCTGTTTTTT
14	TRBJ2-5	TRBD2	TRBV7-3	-	CASSLGLAAETQYF	TGTGCCAGCAGCTTGGGACTAGCAGCAGAGACCCAGTACTTC
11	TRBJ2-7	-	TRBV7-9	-	CASSRIYEQYF	TGTGCCAGCAGCCGTATCTACGAGCAGTACTTC
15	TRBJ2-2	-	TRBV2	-	CASSQDSQDTGELFF	TGTGCCAGCAGCCAGGACAGCCAGGACACCGGGGAGCTGTTTTTT